This T cell receptor beta chain was recovered during a study of T-cell memory formation after mild COVID-19 listed by TCRdb under 2021. About the investigation overall: Most TCR sequence clusters were specific to one of the two donors. Longitudinal TCRalpha and TCRbeta repertoire sequencing tracked T-cell clones expanding and contracting after mild COVID-19 in two donors. Two young, previously healthy adult volunteers made up the cohort, one male and one female.

Per the germline V gene, KGHSH is the CDR1 and LQKENI is the CDR2. For this chain, trimming is 4 bases at the V end and 7 bases at the J end, and the number of junction bases without a gene match is 12. From the cysteine up to the phenylalanine, the CDR3 has a length of 15 residues. Only the CDR3 region is kept as DNA, spanning 45 bases read in frame from base 1. PBMCs were isolated by Ficoll-Paque density gradient centrifugation. Sequencing instrument: Illumina NovaSeq 6000. cDNA libraries for TCRalpha and TCRbeta were prepared by 5'RACE using constant-segment primers, with sample barcodes and unique molecular identifiers added. RNA was extracted from every sample with Trizol reagent. The libraries were amplified in two PCR steps, and the second step added a second sample barcode and Illumina TruSeq adapters. Sequencing of the libraries was done on an Illumina NovaSeq, producing 2 x 150 bp paired-end reads. Per the authors' processing: The reads were demultiplexed and collapsed into UMI-guided consensus sequences using migec v1.2.7. Using mixcr v2.1.11, UMI consensuses were aligned to TRA and TRB V and J templates and then assembled into clonotypes. Expanded or contracted clonotypes were those called significant by both edgeR and NoisET, with noise models trained on biological replicates. For edgeR calls, a false discovery rate-adjusted p below 0.01 and a log2 fold-change threshold of 1 were applied. As an exploratory analysis of dynamics, max-normalized trajectories of the 1000 most abundant clonotypes were examined with PCA combined with hierarchical clustering. The CD4 or CD8 phenotype of responding clones was assigned using the separately sequenced CD4+ and CD8+ repertoires. The public reads were quality trimmed at Q25 with fastp and then assembled into clones with MiXCR by TCRdb, keeping productive beta chains. Each entry is one CDR3 protein sequence, shown with its most common DNA and genes. The V and J calls come from TCRdb's annotation, not from the publication. Counted in this sample were over 350,000 distinct CDR3 sequences; 16% of them appeared once. Jointly, the top ten make up around a fifth of the sample.

Paper-wide results and their limitations: Contracting CD4+ clones turned up mainly in the CM and EM memory subsets, whereas EMRA was where CD8+ clones were enriched. Whether the second-wave clones peaking on day 37 were SARS-CoV-2 specific was not confirmed. The detection of some responding clones in pre-infection memory suggests that pre-existing cross-reactive memory T cells joined the SARS-CoV-2 response. Clones that contracted from day 15 to 85 showed balanced CD4/CD8 phenotypes, whereas a second wave of clones that expanded from day 15 to 37 leaned towards CD4+. The study included only a couple of mild cases, and larger cohorts that include severe cases with pre-infection samples were judged to be necessary.

Of note for this clonotype: Its antigen is not yet known. It has no much larger one-base neighbor in the sample; base qualities were not kept.

The receptor was derived from a young man who had mild COVID-19 (a few samples of this study predate the infection). The sample titles of this study are shuffled in the database, so cell type and time point are left out; the donor was told from shared clones. This chain is built from TRBV18 and TRBJ2-5, and 7 junction bases match TRBD1. The source material was PBMCs or a T cell subset sorted from them (not recorded which). The nucleotide sequence reads TGTGCCAGCTCACTCACAGGGGCCTACGTTGGGACCCAGTACTTC. Translation gives CASSLTGAYVGTQYF.